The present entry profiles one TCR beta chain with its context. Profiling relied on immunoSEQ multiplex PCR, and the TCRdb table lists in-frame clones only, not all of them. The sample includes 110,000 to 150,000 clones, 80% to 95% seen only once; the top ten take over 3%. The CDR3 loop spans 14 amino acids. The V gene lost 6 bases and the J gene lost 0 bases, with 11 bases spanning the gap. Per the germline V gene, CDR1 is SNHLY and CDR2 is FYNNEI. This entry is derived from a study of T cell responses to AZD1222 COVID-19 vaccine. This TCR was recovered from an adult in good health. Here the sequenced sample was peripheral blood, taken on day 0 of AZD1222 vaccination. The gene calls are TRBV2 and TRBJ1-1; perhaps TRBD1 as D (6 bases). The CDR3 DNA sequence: TGTGCCAGCAGAAAGAGGGGGATGAACACTGAAGCTTTCTTT. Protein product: CASRKRGMNTEAFF.